The TCR beta chain described here comes from a study of T-cell reconstitution after alpha-beta-depleted transplantation in children. This clonotype was detected ten times or more. It was with unique molecular identifiers that the TCRbeta library was prepared. TCRdb processed the PCR reads anew with MiXCR; each CDR3 protein has one entry. This sample yields 490,000 or so distinct CDR3 sequences, of which about an eighth are seen a single time; about 6% belongs to the top ten. The sequences come from PBMCs from the stem cell graft donor, collected from the stem cell graft. The receptor comes from a human donor who donated a stem cell graft to a child with combined immunodeficiency.

Here the CDR3 DNA reads TGTGCCAGCAGTCCACAAGCGGGAGGCGGGGAGCTGTTTTTT. This gives the protein CASSPQAGGGELFF. The genes are TRBV12-3 or TRBV12-4 and TRBJ2-2; 9 nucleotides line up with TRBD2. V was clipped by 5 bases and J by 7 bases; unmatched bases: 5. This CDR3 is 14 amino acids long.